This record concerns one TCR beta chain sequence. Its cognate antigen is unknown. Once cultured for around 11 days, the cells underwent separation to obtain CD4+ T cells. This person's SARS-CoV-2 infection, confirmed by PCR, occurred between March and December 2020. Vaccine administered to participants consisted of two doses of either BNT162b2 or mRNA-1273. IL-2 medium supplanted half the medium on days 3 and 7. The sample belongs to a study of vaccination effects on CD4 cells after COVID-19. The wider study: Post-vaccine specimens were collected at a median of 72 days following the second dose. The culture medium for a few million PBMC per well included roughly 10 IU/ml IL-2 and about 9.9 ug/ml peptides.

Overall study findings and caveats: By a late point after vaccination, infection- and vaccine-induced clones had shrunk markedly through clonal contraction.

Germline V gene lookup returns CDR1 SGHTA and CDR2 FQGNSA. V shed 5 bases and J shed 0 bases, with 7 bases lying between them. CDR3 length equals 13 residues. Libraries were prepared by immunoSEQ multiplex PCR; TCRdb keeps only in-frame clonotypes and omits some of them. The sample has under 40,000 clones; around 80% are singletons. This chain joins TRBV7-2 and TRBJ1-2, with D tentatively TRBD1 (6 bases). The sequence was collected from a human donor who had a prior SARS-CoV-2 infection. This specimen consisted of CD4+ T cells from PBMCs cultured without peptide, obtained after COVID-19 vaccination. CDR3 nucleotide sequence: TGTGCCAGCAGCCAGGGGACTAACTATGGCTACACCTTC. Translation: CASSQGTNYGYTF.